This T cell receptor (beta chain) came from a study of T cells in localized non-small cell lung cancer. The study's findings and limits: Patients showing higher blood T cell density tended to see longer overall survival. Across samples, adjacent lung featured a median roughly 62 of the top 100 tumor clones. Sequencing covered just one tumor region, so heterogeneity cannot be ruled out. Clonality peaked in uninvolved adjacent lung rather than tumor.

The ends were cut back, 3 bases at V and 0 bases at J, with 25 bases in the middle. The germline CDR1 and CDR2 sequences are LNHNV and YYDKDF (reference sequence). The CDR3 extends over 20 amino acids. In the case of this clone: Its antigen is still unknown.

Only in-frame clones appear in the TCRdb table, and some are missing; sequencing was by immunoSEQ multiplex PCR. This table holds some 52,000 clones, 86% found once. The sample was peripheral blood, taken before any cancer treatment. The chain employs TRBV15 and TRBJ2-3; D tentatively fits TRBD1 or TRBD2 (5 bases each). The TCR comes from a male donor at least 60 years old with stage III squamous cell lung carcinoma. CDR3 protein: CATSSPGRSTWDPSTDTQYF. In nucleotides, the CDR3 is TGTGCCACCAGCAGTCCGGGACGGAGTACTTGGGACCCTAGCACAGATACGCAGTATTTT.